A selection of T cell receptor beta chains follows, all from one sample in a study of CD8 T cells in Susac syndrome. TCRdb reprocessed the immunoSEQ multiplex PCR reads via MiXCR and lists one record per CDR3 protein. The sample has about 200,000 distinct CDR3 sequences; about 95% are singletons. Sequencing used CD4+ T cells from PBMCs. These receptors all stem from a human donor with multiple sclerosis. Both conserved end residues are part of each CDR3. Fields, in order: V gene, CDR3 protein.

TRBV30 CAWSWGRDKQYF
TRBV9 CASSVVSRAGELFF
TRBV10-3 CAIRDRDATEAFF
TRBV4-1 CASSQGTATYEQYF
TRBV15 CATSRDYQGRTPLHF
TRBV12-3/TRBV12-4 CASSFGGGTQETQYF
TRBV13 CASSYDKFRGTQYF
TRBV3-1 CASSIWTANTGELFF
TRBV4-2 CASSQAGRNHVYEQYF
TRBV7-9 CASSREANVLTF
TRBV9 CASSIGTRFGETQYF
TRBV3-1 CASSQGYETEAFF
TRBV2 CASSGRHNEQFF
TRBV6-2/TRBV6-3 CASSPRPTAGVYEQYF
TRBV10-3 CAISERTAYEQYF
TRBV14 CASSIAGARYGYTF
TRBV20-1 CSAVQGSTGELFF
TRBV9 CASSGTGEQFF
TRBV29-1 CSVEKGRTDTQYF
TRBV27 CASRVAATDTQYF
TRBV11-2 CASSLPPLQETQYF
TRBV19 CASSIAGGGTQYF
TRBV19 CASRDGSHNQPQHF
TRBV20-1 CSARDLQLRAQYF
TRBV30 CAWSLLLYEQFF
TRBV19 CASSEQVSSYEQYF
TRBV20-1 CSARAKGTEAFF
TRBV9 CASSVNLGHHSDTQYF
TRBV1 CTSLGGNQPQHF
TRBV7-6 CASSLGMSRAGARDEQFF
TRBV9 CASSVESARETQYF
TRBV3-1 CASSTRGGGMYNEQFF
TRBV15 CATSRDQRTPLHF
TRBV24-1 CATSGQGANNQPQHF
TRBV20-1 CSASGTSSHEQYF
TRBV18 CASSPPASGGYEQYF
TRBV24-1 CATSDGQGGGYTF
TRBV24-1 CATSDGRLNIQYF
TRBV12-5 CASGPGQGGDTQYF
TRBV4-2 CASSQEFDSLTYGYTF
TRBV29-1 CSVAFGRETQYF
TRBV12-3/TRBV12-4 CASSDRSKPRTEAFF
TRBV19 CATGASSWEQYF
TRBV20-1 CSASSQGPSYEQYF
TRBV28 CASIQGGKETQYF
TRBV29-1 CSVWDPAGQGFITEAFF
TRBV29-1 CSVSGTSGMYEQYF
TRBV3-1 CASSELHYNEQFF
TRBV30 CAWSPRGGLSTEAFF
TRBV6-2/TRBV6-3 CASTGTSRNIQYF
TRBV29-1 CSVVSRGGGANVLTF
TRBV18 CASSRARGSSGNTIYF
TRBV18 CASSRGTESEQYF
TRBV20-1 CSAPPRTGENQPQHF